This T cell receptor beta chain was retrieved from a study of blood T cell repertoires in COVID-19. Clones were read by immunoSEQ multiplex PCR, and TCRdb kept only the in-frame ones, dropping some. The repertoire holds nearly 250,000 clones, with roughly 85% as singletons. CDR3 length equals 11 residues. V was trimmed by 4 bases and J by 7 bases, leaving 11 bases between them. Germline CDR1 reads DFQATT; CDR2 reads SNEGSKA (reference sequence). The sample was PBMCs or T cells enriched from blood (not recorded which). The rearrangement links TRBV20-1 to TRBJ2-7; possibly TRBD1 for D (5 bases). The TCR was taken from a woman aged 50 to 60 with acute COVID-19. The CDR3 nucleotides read TGCAGTGCTATCGCTAGGGGAGAGCAGTACTTC. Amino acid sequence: CSAIARGEQYF.